Each of the 19 T cell receptor beta chains below was sequenced from the same sample in a study of T cell repertoires in cytomegalovirus infection. TCRdb ran MiXCR on the reads and lists one entry per CDR3 protein. There are over 100,000 distinct CDR3 sequences in the sample; 16% occur only once, and less than 10% lies in the top ten. Sample: PBMCs. Receptor source: a human donor in good health (CMV status not recorded). Some clones in this sample may be carry-over from other donors' samples.

Many counts were recorded for this clonotype. The rearrangement joins TRBV7-9 to TRBJ1-1; weak D call: TRBD1 (5 bases). This CDR3 contains 17 residues. The germline V gene encodes CDR1 SEHNR and CDR2 FQNEAQ (reference sequence). V lost 7 bases to trimming and J lost 1 base, with 22 bases between them. The CDR3, as DNA: TGTGCCAGCACTTCTCCTTTGCCCGGGGCGGCGAACACTGAAGCTTTCTTT. The encoded protein is CASTSPLPGAANTEAFF. The variable domain in full, with the rest retrieved from reference TRBV7-9 and TRBJ1-1, is DTGVSQNPRHKITKRGQNVTFRCDPISEHNRLYWYRQTLGQGPEFLTYFQNEAQLEKSRLLSDRFSAERPKGSFSTLEIQRTEQGDSAMYLCASTSPLPGAANTEAFFGQGTRLTVV.

This clonotype was seen ten or more times. The rearrangement uses TRBV7-8 and TRBJ2-5; D remains ambiguous. Germline values: CDR1 SGHVS, CDR2 FQNEAQ. Trimming took 0 bases from V and 7 from J, leaving 12 bases between them. The CDR3 runs to 14 residues. The CDR3 here is CASSLAWLARTQYF. The CDR3, as DNA: TGTGCCAGCAGCTTAGCTTGGCTGGCACGGACCCAGTACTTC.

This clonotype showed up many times. The chain couples TRBV7-8 to TRBJ2-3; weak D call: TRBD2 (6 bases). The germline V gene encodes CDR1 SGHVS and CDR2 FQNEAQ. Between the trimmed V and J ends, which lost 5 bases and 2 bases, there was a span of 17 bases. The CDR3 extends over 16 amino acids. In nucleotides, the CDR3 is TGTGCCAGCAGCGTTGCTTGGCGGGGCATCACAGATACGCAGTATTTT. This translates into CASSVAWRGITDTQYF.

This clonotype turned up a few times. The genes are TRBV24-1 and TRBJ1-2, with D possibly being TRBD1 (6 bases). The CDR3 is made up of 17 amino acids. V lost 3 bases and J 6 bases, leaving 22 bases between the germline ends. Per the germline V gene, CDR1 is KGHDR and CDR2 is SFDVKD. CDR3 residues: CATSDTPGGGPTNGYTF. In DNA form, the CDR3 reads TGTGCCACCAGTGATACACCCGGGGGGGGCCCTACCAATGGCTACACCTTC.

This clonotype was seen a handful of times. In nucleotides, the CDR3 is TGTGCCAGCAGACACAGCGGGAGATATGTCGAGCAGTACTTC. It codes for CASRHSGRYVEQYF. The rearrangement uses TRBV12-3 or TRBV12-4 and TRBJ2-7; TRBD2 aligns across 8 bases. The J segment lost 6 bases and the V segment lost 6 bases, leaving 10 bases of the junction unmatched. The length of the CDR3 is 14 residues.

This clonotype came up a few times. V usage is TRBV29-1 and J usage is TRBJ2-1; D is unclear. The CDR3 has 13 residues. CDR1 and CDR2 from the germline V gene are SQVTM and ANQGSEA. V gave up 4 bases and J gave up 0 bases, with 7 bases separating them. Here the CDR3 reads CSVAWDSYNEQFF. CDR3 nucleotides: TGCAGCGTTGCGTGGGACTCCTACAATGAGCAGTTCTTC.

This clonotype came up many times. V usage is TRBV11-2 and J usage is TRBJ2-5; D tentatively fits TRBD1 or TRBD2 (6 bases each). Per the germline V gene, CDR1 is SGHAT and CDR2 is FQNNGV. The CDR3 contains 14 residues. The V gene lost 6 bases and the J gene lost 5 bases, with 16 bases spanning the gap. In DNA form, the CDR3 reads TGTGCCAGCAGATTCTCGGGGGCCGCGGAGACCCAGTACTTC. Residues: CASRFSGAAETQYF.

V is TRBV7-9 and J is TRBJ2-1; 10 positions agree with TRBD2. V shed 5 bases and J 8 bases; nucleotides not matched to a gene: 9. Germline CDR1 SEHNR, CDR2 FQNEAQ (reference sequence). The CDR3 is 15 amino acids. CDR3 sequence (DNA): TGTGCCAGCAGCCGAAGCGGGGGGGCAGTGGATGAGCAGTTCTTC. This encodes CASSRSGGAVDEQFF. Supplemented by reference TRBV7-9 and TRBJ2-1, the full variable domain reads DTGVSQNPRHKITKRGQNVTFRCDPISEHNRLYWYRQTLGQGPEFLTYFQNEAQLEKSRLLSDRFSAERPKGSFSTLEIQRTEQGDSAMYLCASSRSGGAVDEQFFGPGTRLTVL.

At least ten counts were recorded for this clonotype. V gene TRBV19 combines with J gene TRBJ2-3; unclear D gene. The CDR3 loop spans 14 amino acids. CDR1 is LNHDA and CDR2 is SQIVND in the germline V gene (reference sequence). The V gene lost 5 bases and the J gene lost 3 bases, with 12 bases spanning the gap. For the CDR3, the DNA is TGTGCCAGTAGTCCCACGGGTTCGACAGATACGCAGTATTTT. Amino acids: CASSPTGSTDTQYF.

This clonotype was counted ten times or more. V is TRBV7-6 and J is TRBJ1-6; weak D call: TRBD1 (5 bases). From germline, CDR1 is SGHVS and CDR2 FNYEAQ. CDR3 length: 15 amino acids. The germline V and J ends were trimmed by 9 bases and 3 bases, with 15 bases remaining between them. CDR3 protein: CASSRDLSYNSPLHF. In DNA, the CDR3 is TGTGCCAGTAGCCGGGACCTCAGCTATAATTCACCCCTCCACTTT.

The chain is built from TRBV5-6 and TRBJ1-5; D uncertain. V lost 4 bases, J lost 6 bases, and 17 bases lay in between. The CDR3 is made up of 15 amino acids. CDR1 and CDR2 from the germline V gene are SGHDT and YYEEEE. DNA of the CDR3: TGTGCCAGCAGCCCCCGGGGAGGGATCGCTCAGCCCCAGCATTTT. This sequence encodes CASSPRGGIAQPQHF.

The V call is TRBV14, the J call TRBJ1-1, with unresolved D. CDR1 and CDR2 from the germline V gene are SGHDN and FVKESK. The CDR3 runs 17 residues. Trimming pared 0 bases from V and 4 bases from J, leaving 18 bases between. CDR3 nucleotide sequence: TGTGCCAGCAGCCAAGACAGTTCGGGGTTCCGGCTCACTGAAGCTTTCTTT. Amino acid sequence: CASSQDSSGFRLTEAFF.

This clonotype was counted only a few times. This chain joins TRBV12-3 or TRBV12-4 and TRBJ1-1; D perhaps matches TRBD1 (5 bases). This CDR3 is built from 14 residues. V lost 5 bases, J lost 2 bases, and 12 bases lay in between. CDR3 residues: CASSTQQVNTEAFF. The CDR3 DNA reads as TGTGCCAGCAGTACACAACAGGTAAACACTGAAGCTTTCTTT.

This clonotype has just a few counts. This chain uses TRBV28 with TRBJ1-2; no clear D. V lost 3 bases and J 4 bases, leaving 15 bases between the germline ends. CDR3 length: 15 residues. Germline values: CDR1 MDHEN, CDR2 SYDVKM. The CDR3 is CASSLDPRNPYGYTF. CDR3 DNA sequence: TGTGCCAGCAGTTTGGACCCCCGAAATCCCTATGGCTACACCTTC.

The V gene is TRBV20-1, the J gene TRBJ1-2; D unresolved. CDR3 length equals 11 residues. V dropped 6 bases and J dropped 7 bases, with 12 bases sitting between them. CDR1 DFQATT and CDR2 SNEGSKA come from the germline V gene (reference sequence). CDR3 DNA sequence: TGCAGTGCCACCCCGGCCCTTGGCTACACCTTC. Residues: CSATPALGYTF.

This chain uses TRBV14 with TRBJ1-6; a possible D gene is TRBD1 (5 bases). Germline-derived CDR1 and CDR2 are SGHDN and FVKESK. The CDR3 is 13 residues long. V lost 3 bases and J 10 bases, leaving 10 bases between the germline ends. The DNA for the CDR3 is TGTGCCAGCAGCCACAGGGTCGGGTCACCCCTCCACTTT. Translation gives CASSHRVGSPLHF.

The chain links TRBV2 to TRBJ1-4; weak D call: TRBD1 (5 bases). Trimming pared 6 bases from V and 3 bases from J, leaving 11 bases between. The length of the CDR3 is 14 residues. Per the germline V gene, CDR1 is SNHLY and CDR2 is FYNNEI. In DNA, the CDR3 is TGTGCCAGCAGAGCTACGGGGCCTAATGAAAAACTGTTTTTT. Its translation is CASRATGPNEKLFF.

Comments on this clonotype: It may be a read error: a sequence one base away is much more abundant. V is TRBV7-2 and J is TRBJ2-3; D is perhaps TRBD1 or TRBD2 (6 bases each). The CDR3 is made up of 15 amino acids. The germline V gene has CDR1 SGHTA and CDR2 FQGNSA. Here the CDR3 reads CATSSRGARTDTQYF. The CDR3 DNA reads TGTGCCACCAGCTCTAGGGGGGCCCGCACAGATACGCAGTATTTT.

This chain connects TRBV12-5 to TRBJ2-7; perhaps D is TRBD1 or TRBD2 (5 bases each). V lost 2 bases, J lost 9 bases, and 14 bases lay in between. The CDR3 is made up of 13 amino acids. In germline, CDR1 is LGHNT, CDR2 FRNRAP. Written as DNA, the CDR3 is TGTGCTAGTGGTTTGCCCGGGGCCCTCCGGCAGTACTTC. Its translation is CASGLPGALRQYF.